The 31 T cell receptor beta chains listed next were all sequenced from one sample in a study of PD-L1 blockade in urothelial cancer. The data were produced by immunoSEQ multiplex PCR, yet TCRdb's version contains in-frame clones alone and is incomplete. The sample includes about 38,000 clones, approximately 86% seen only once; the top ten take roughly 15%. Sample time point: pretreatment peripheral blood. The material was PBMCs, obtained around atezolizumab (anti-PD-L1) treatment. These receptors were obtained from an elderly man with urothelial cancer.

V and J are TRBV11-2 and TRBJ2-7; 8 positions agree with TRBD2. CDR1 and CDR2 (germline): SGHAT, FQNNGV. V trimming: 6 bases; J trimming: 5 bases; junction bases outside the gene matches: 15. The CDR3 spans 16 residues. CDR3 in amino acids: CASSRASGSLLNEQYF. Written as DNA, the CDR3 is TGTGCCAGCAGTCGAGCGAGCGGGAGTCTATTGAACGAGCAGTACTTC.

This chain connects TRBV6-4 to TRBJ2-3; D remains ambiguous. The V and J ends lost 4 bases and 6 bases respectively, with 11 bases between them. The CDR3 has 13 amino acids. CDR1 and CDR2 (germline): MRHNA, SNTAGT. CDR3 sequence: CASSGAPEDTQYF. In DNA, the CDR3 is TGTGCCAGCAGTGGGGCCCCAGAGGATACGCAGTATTTT.

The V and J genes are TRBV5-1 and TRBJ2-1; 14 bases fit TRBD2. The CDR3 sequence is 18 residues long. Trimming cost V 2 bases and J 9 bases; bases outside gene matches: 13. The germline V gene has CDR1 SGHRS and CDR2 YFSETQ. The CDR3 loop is CASSFLGLGTSGSAEQFF. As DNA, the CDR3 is TGCGCCAGCAGCTTTCTGGGACTCGGGACTAGCGGGAGTGCTGAGCAGTTCTTC.

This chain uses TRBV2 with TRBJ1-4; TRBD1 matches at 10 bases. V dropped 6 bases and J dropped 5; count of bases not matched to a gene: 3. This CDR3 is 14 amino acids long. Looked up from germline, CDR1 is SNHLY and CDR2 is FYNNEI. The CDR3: CASRPGQGNEKLFF. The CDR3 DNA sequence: TGTGCCAGCAGACCGGGACAGGGGAATGAAAAACTGTTTTTT. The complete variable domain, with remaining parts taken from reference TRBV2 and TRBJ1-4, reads EPEVTQTPSHQVTQMGQEVILRCVPISNHLYFYWYRQILGQKVEFLVSFYNNEISEKSEIFDDQFSVERPDGSNFTLKIRSTKLEDSAMYFCASRPGQGNEKLFFGSGTQLSVL.

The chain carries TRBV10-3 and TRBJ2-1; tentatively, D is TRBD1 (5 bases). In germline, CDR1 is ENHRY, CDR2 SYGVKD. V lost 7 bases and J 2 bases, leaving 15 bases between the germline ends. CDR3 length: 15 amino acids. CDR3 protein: CAIKGSSFPYNEQFF. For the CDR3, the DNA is TGTGCCATCAAGGGGTCTTCTTTCCCCTACAATGAGCAGTTCTTC.

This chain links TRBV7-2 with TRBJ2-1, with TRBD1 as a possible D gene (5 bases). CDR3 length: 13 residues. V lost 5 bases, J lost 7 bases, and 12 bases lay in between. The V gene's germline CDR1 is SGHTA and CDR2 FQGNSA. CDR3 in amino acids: CASSQFRDNEQFF. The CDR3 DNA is TGTGCCAGCAGCCAATTCAGGGATAATGAGCAGTTCTTC.

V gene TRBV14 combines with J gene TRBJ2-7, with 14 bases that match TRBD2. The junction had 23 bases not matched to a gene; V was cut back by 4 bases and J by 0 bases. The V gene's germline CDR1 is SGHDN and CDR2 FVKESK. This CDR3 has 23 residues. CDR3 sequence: CASSPFFPGLAGVQRGTSYEQYF. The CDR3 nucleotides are TGTGCCAGCAGCCCCTTCTTCCCGGGACTAGCGGGAGTTCAAAGGGGGACCTCCTACGAGCAGTACTTC.

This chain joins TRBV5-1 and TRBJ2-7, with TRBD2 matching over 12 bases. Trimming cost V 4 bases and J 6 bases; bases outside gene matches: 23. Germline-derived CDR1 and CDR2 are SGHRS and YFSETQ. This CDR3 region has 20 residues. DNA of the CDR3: TGCGCCAGCAGCACGACTCGGACTAGCGGGATTATCAGCTTAGGGCGCGAGCAGTACTTC. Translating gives CASSTTRTSGIISLGREQYF.

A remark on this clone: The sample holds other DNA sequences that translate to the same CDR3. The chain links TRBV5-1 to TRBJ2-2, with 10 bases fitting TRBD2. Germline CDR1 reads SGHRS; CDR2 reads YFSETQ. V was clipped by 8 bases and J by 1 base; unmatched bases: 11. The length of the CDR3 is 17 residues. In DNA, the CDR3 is TGCGCCAGTAGCGCGACCTGGACTAGCGGGAACACCGGGGAGCTGTTTTTT. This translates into CASSATWTSGNTGELFF.

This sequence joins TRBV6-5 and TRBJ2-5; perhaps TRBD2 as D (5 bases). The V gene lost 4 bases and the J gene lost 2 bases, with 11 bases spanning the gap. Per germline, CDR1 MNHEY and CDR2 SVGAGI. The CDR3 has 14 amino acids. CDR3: CASSSGLLQETQYF. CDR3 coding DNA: TGTGCCAGCAGTTCAGGACTCCTTCAAGAGACCCAGTACTTC.

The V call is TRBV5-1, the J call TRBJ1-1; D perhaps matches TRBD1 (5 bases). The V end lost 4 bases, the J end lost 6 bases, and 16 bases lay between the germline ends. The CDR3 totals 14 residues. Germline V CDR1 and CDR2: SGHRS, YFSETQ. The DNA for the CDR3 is TGCGCCAGCAGCCCGGGGGTGGGGCCGGCTGAAGCTTTCTTT. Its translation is CASSPGVGPAEAFF.

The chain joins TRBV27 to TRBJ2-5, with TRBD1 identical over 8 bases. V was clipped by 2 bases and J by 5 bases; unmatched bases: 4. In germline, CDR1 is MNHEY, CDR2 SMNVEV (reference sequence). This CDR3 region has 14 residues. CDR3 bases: TGTGCCAGCAGTTTAGACAGGGGAGTGGAGACCCAGTACTTC. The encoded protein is CASSLDRGVETQYF.

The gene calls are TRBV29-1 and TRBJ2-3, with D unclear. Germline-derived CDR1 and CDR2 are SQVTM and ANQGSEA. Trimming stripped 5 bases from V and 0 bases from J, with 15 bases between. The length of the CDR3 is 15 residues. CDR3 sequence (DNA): TGCAGCGTTTTGCTTAGACTGGCTAGCACAGATACGCAGTATTTT. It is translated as CSVLLRLASTDTQYF.

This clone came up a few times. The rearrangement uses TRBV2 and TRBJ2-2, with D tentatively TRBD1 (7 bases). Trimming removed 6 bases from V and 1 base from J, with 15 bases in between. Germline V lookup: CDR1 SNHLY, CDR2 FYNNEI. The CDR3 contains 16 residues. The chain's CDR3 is CASRANRGLNTGELFF. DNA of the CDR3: TGTGCCAGCAGGGCGAACAGGGGACTGAACACCGGGGAGCTGTTTTTT.

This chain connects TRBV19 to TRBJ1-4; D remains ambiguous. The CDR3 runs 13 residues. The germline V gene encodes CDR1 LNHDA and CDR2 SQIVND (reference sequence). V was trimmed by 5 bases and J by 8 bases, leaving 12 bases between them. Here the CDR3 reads CASSWRAGEKLFF. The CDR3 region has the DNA TGTGCCAGTAGTTGGAGGGCCGGAGAAAAACTGTTTTTT. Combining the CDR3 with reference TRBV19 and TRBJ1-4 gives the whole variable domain DGGITQSPKYLFRKEGQNVTLSCEQNLNHDAMYWYRQDPGQGLRLIYYSQIVNDFQKGDIAEGYSVSREKKESFPLTVTSAQKNPTAFYLCASSWRAGEKLFFGSGTQLSVL.

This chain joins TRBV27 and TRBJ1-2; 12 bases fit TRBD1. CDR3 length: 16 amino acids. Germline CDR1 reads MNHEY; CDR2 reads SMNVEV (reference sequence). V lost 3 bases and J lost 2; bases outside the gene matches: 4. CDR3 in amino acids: CASSFYGTGGNYGYTF. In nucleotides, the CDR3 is TGTGCCAGCAGTTTTTACGGGACAGGGGGCAACTATGGCTACACCTTC.

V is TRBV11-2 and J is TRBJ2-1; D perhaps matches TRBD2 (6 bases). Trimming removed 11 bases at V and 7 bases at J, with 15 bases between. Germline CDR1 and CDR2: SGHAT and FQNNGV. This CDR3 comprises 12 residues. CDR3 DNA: TGTGCCGCCGGGAGAAGGCGGAATGAGCAGTTCTTC. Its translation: CAAGRRRNEQFF.

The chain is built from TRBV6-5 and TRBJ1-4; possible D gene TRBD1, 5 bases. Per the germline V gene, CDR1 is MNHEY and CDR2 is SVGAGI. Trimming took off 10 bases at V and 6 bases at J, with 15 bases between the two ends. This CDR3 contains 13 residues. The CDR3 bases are TGTGCCACCCACGGGGGAATGGATGAAAAACTGTTTTTT. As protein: CATHGGMDEKLFF.

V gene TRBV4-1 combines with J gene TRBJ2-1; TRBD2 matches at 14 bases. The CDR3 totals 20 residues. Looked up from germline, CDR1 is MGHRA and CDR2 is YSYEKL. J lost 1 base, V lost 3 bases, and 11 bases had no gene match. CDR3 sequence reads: CASSHPPGLAGEGSYNEQFF. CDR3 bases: TGCGCCAGCAGCCATCCACCGGGACTAGCGGGAGAAGGGTCCTACAATGAGCAGTTCTTC.

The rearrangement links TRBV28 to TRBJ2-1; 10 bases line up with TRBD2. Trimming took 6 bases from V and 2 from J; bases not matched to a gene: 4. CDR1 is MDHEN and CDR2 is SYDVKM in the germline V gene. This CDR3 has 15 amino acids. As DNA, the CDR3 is TGTGCCAGCAGGAATAGCGGGGGGACCTACAATGAGCAGTTCTTC. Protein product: CASRNSGGTYNEQFF.

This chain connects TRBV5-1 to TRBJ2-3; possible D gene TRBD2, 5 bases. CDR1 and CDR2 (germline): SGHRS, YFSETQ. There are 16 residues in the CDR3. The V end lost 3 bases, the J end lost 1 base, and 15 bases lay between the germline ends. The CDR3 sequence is CASSSQSGAGTDTQYF. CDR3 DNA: TGCGCCAGCAGCTCTCAGAGCGGAGCGGGCACAGATACGCAGTATTTT.

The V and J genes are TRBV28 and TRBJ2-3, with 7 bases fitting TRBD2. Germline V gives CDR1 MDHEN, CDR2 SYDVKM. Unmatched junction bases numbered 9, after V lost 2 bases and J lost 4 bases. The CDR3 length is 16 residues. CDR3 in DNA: TGTGCCAGCAGTTTAGCGGGGGTGGTAAGAGCAGATACGCAGTATTTT. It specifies CASSLAGVVRADTQYF.

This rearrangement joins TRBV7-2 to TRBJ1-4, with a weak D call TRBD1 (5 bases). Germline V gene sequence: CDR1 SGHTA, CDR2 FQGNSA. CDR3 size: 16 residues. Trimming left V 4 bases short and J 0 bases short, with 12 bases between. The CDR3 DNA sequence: TGTGCCAGCAGCTCCCGGGGGGATGCAACTAATGAAAAACTGTTTTTT. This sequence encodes CASSSRGDATNEKLFF.

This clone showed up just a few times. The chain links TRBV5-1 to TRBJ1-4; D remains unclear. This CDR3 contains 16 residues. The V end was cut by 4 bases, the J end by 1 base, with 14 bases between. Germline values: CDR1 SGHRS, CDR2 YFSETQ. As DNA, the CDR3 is TGCGCCAGCAGCAAGCCCCACGGGGAAACTAATGAAAAACTGTTTTTT. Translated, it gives CASSKPHGETNEKLFF.

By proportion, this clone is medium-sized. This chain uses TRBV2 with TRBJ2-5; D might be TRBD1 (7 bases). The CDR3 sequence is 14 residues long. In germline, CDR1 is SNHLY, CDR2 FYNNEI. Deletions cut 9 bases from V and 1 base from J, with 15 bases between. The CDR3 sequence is CARGGGGLQETQYF. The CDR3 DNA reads TGTGCCAGGGGCGGAGGGGGCCTCCAAGAGACCCAGTACTTC.

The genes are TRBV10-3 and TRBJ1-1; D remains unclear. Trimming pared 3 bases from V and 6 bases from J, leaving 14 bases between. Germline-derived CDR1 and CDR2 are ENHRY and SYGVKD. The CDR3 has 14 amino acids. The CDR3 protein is CAISDDRQGAEAFF. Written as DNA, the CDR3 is TGTGCCATCAGTGATGATAGGCAAGGAGCTGAAGCTTTCTTT.

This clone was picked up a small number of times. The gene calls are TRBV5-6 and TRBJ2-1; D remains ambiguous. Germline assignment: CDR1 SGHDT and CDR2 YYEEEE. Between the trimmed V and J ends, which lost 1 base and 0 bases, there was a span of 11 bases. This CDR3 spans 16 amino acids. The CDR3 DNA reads TGTGCCAGCAGCTTGACCGAGCGCAGCTCCTACAATGAGCAGTTCTTC. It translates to CASSLTERSSYNEQFF. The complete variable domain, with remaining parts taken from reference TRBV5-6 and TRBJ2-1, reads DAGVTQSPTHLIKTRGQQVTLRCSPKSGHDTVSWYQQALGQGPQFIFQYYEEEERQRGNFPDRFSGHQFPNYSSELNVNALLLGDSALYLCASSLTERSSYNEQFFGPGTRLTVL.

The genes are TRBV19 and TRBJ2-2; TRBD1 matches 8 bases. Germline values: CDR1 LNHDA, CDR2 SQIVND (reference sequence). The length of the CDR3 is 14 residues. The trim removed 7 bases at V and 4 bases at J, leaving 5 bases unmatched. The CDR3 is CASTPTGGTGELFF. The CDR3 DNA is TGTGCCAGTACCCCCACAGGGGGCACCGGGGAGCTGTTTTTT.

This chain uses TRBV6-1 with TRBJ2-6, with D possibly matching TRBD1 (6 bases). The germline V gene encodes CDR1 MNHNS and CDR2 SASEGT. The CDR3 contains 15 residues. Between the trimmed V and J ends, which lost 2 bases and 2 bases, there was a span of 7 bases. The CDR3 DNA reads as TGTGCCAGCAGTGAACAGGGGACTGGGGCCAACGTCCTGACTTTC. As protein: CASSEQGTGANVLTF.

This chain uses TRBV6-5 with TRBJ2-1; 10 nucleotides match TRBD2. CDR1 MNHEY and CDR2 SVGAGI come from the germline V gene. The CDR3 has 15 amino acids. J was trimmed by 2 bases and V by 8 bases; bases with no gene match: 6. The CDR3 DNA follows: TGTGCCAGCCACCCGACTAGCGGGCCCTACAATGAGCAGTTCTTC. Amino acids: CASHPTSGPYNEQFF.

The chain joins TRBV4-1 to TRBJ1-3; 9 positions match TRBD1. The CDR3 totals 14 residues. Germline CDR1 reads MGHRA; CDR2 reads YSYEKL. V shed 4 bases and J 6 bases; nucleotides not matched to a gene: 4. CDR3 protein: CASSLRQGENTIYF. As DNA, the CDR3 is TGCGCCAGCAGCCTTCGACAGGGGGAAAACACCATATATTTT.